The present T cell receptor (beta chain) was sequenced within a study of blood T cell repertoires in COVID-19. Background on the study: The United States, Italy and Spain supplied acute and convalescent COVID-19 samples.

CDR1 SGHTA and CDR2 FQGNSA come from the germline V gene. The V segment lost 5 bases and the J segment 2 bases; nucleotides outside the gene matches: 6. CDR3 length equals 14 residues. Authors' methods: From reference gene primer amplification, estimates of nucleated cell counts were derived. Assay used: immunoSEQ multiplex PCR; TCRdb lists only in-frame clones, some missing. V, J and clone size were drawn from that table, and D and trimming were deduced from the DNA. This sample carries almost 200,000 clones, around four fifths of them seen once, and the ten largest clones take about 0.91%. This clonotype was obtained from a man between 60 and 70 years old with COVID-19, enrolled during active disease. The chain has TRBV7-2 and TRBJ2-7, with 7 bases that match TRBD1. The sample consisted of peripheral blood. CDR3 protein: CASSDTQGPYEQYF. DNA of the CDR3: TGTGCCAGCAGCGATACACAGGGGCCCTACGAGCAGTACTTC.